The next 4 T cell receptor beta chains were all read from a single sample in a study of PD-L1 blockade in urothelial cancer. Time point specified: pretreatment peripheral blood. The protocol was immunoSEQ multiplex PCR, while the TCRdb copy is restricted to in-frame clones and leaves out a portion. The sample contains roughly 43,000 clones, approximately 80% of which appear only once. This specimen consisted of PBMCs, obtained around atezolizumab (anti-PD-L1) treatment. The receptors derive from a man aged 60 to 75 with urothelial cancer.

The chain links TRBV19 to TRBJ1-1, with D tentatively TRBD1 (5 bases). The CDR3 consists of 12 residues. Germline-derived CDR1 and CDR2 are LNHDA and SQIVND (reference sequence). The V gene lost 3 bases and the J gene lost 5 bases, with 7 bases spanning the gap. CDR3 protein: CASSMGLTEAFF. CDR3 coding DNA: TGTGCCAGTAGTATGGGACTAACTGAAGCTTTCTTT.

The V and J genes are TRBV21-1 and TRBJ2-2; the tabulated D call, TRBD2, remains unverified against the DNA. TRBV21-1 is assigned pseudogene status. The length of the CDR3 is 18 residues. CDR3 nucleotide sequence: TGTGCCAGCAGCATTCCTCAGGTTGGGGGGACGGACACCGGGGAGCTGTTTTTT. Translation: CASSIPQVGGTDTGELFF.

The chain joins TRBV11-2 to TRBJ2-7; TRBD2 is a possible D gene (6 bases). Trimming took 3 bases from V and 2 from J, leaving 11 bases between them. Per germline, CDR1 SGHAT and CDR2 FQNNGV. This CDR3 spans 14 amino acids. The CDR3 loop reads CASSFFGGAYEQYF. The DNA for the CDR3 is TGTGCCAGCAGCTTTTTCGGGGGAGCCTACGAGCAGTACTTC. Drawing the rest from reference TRBV11-2 and TRBJ2-7, the complete variable domain is EAGVAQSPRYKIIEKRQSVAFWCNPISGHATLYWYQQILGQGPKLLIQFQNNGVVDDSQLPKDRFSAERLKGVDSTLKIQPAKLEDSAVYLCASSFFGGAYEQYFGPGTRLTVT.

V is TRBV25-1 and J is TRBJ2-1, with D possibly TRBD2 on 7 matching bases. V was shortened by 5 bases and J by 9 bases, with 14 bases between the two germline ends. The CDR3 runs to 13 residues. Germline-derived CDR1 and CDR2 are MGHDK and SYGVNS. This CDR3 reads CASSPGGRGEQFF. CDR3 coding DNA: TGTGCCAGCAGTCCCGGGGGGCGGGGTGAGCAGTTCTTC.